This TCR beta chain appears in the sequencing data of a study of blood T cell repertoires in COVID-19 (dated by TCRdb to 2020 to 2021). Study-level background: Collaborator samples came from the United States, Italy and Spain and covered acute and convalescent phases of COVID-19. The prospective study material was composed of cDNA or gDNA derived from T cells, B-cell-depleted T cells, or PBMCs. The dataset comprised deeply sampled blood TCRbeta repertoires from subjects exposed to, actively infected with, or recovered from COVID-19. The repertoires were released in a freely available public database intended as a resource for research on the immune response to SARS-CoV-2. Samples were obtained from the ongoing ImmuneRACE study (first 160 participants) and from some 1,300 subjects provided by 6 global collaborators. Sample metadata almost always included a de-identified subject ID, COVID-19 status, age in years and sex. Where available, HLA class I and class II types were obtained from metadata supplied by the sample provider rather than from assay-based typing. The investigation overall reported the following: Clinical and demographic metadata were provided uncurated, with the amount varying by source and participant.

Whole blood was collected in K2EDTA tubes by collaborating institutions according to the institutions' own protocols. For TCRbeta analysis, collaborators shipped samples in one of three forms: frozen whole blood, isolated PBMCs, or DNA extracted from either of those sample types. In the case of this clone: It has no known antigen specificity. Base-call qualities are not available, and no considerably larger clone is one nucleotide away.

The immunoSEQ Assay, a bias-controlled multiplex PCR, was used to amplify TCRbeta CDR3 regions from genomic DNA. In the source study's methods: The number of nucleated cells in each sample was estimated by amplification of reference gene primers within the assay. Sequence reads were collapsed and filtered to measure the absolute abundance of every unique TCRbeta CDR3 rearrangement. For each sample, productive Simpson clonality was calculated as the square root of Simpson's diversity index over productive rearrangements. This immuneACCESS table, as held by TCRdb, lists in-frame sequences with V and J called but not all clones. Of the missing ones, under half trace to an unresolved V gene in checked studies; the others have no known cause. V and J calls and clone size are those listed in that table; D and trimming were worked out from the DNA. Recorded for this sample are 110,000 to 150,000 clones; about 89% of them occurred a single time. 2.5% to 3% of the sample is taken by the ten largest.

CDR1 and CDR2 are drawn from the germline V gene (reference sequence): SGHAT, FQDESV. V loses 5 bases, J loses 5 bases, and the germline ends lie 17 bases apart. The CDR3 spans 15 residues, from the cysteine through the phenylalanine. The kept DNA is CDR3 alone, 45 bases in frame from the first base. The sequencing input was peripheral blood. Recombination connected TRBV11-1 to TRBJ2-3, and possibly TRBD2, on 6 matching bases. This receptor was identified in a man in his fifties or sixties with active or convalescent COVID-19. In nucleotides, the sequence is TGTGCCAGCAGCACCCCCGGGACTGAAGGAGATACGCAGTATTTT. Its translation is CASSTPGTEGDTQYF. This CDR3, with the reference TRBV11-1 and TRBJ2-3 proteins standing in past its ends, gives the full variable domain EAEVAQSPRYKITEKSQAVAFWCDPISGHATLYWYRQILGQGPELLVQFQDESVVDDSQLPKDRFSAERLKGVDSTLKIQPAELGDSAMYLCASSTPGTEGDTQYFGPGTRLTVL.